This TCR beta chain was obtained from a study of blood T cell repertoires in COVID-19. Germline CDR1 is MGHRA and CDR2 is YSYEKL. The CDR3 consists of 16 residues. Trimming removed 0 bases at V and 3 bases at J, with 14 bases between. The table came from immunoSEQ multiplex PCR; TCRdb's copy has only in-frame clones and leaves some out. The data hold about 47,000 clones, with over 85% observed a single time. Material for sequencing was peripheral blood. This sequence originates from a man older than 75 with active or convalescent COVID-19. The J gene is TRBJ1-2, the V gene TRBV4-1; the D gene is possibly TRBD1 (6 bases). CDR3 protein: CASSQDDGTPDYGYTF. In DNA, the CDR3 is TGCGCCAGCAGCCAAGACGACGGGACACCTGACTATGGCTACACCTTC.